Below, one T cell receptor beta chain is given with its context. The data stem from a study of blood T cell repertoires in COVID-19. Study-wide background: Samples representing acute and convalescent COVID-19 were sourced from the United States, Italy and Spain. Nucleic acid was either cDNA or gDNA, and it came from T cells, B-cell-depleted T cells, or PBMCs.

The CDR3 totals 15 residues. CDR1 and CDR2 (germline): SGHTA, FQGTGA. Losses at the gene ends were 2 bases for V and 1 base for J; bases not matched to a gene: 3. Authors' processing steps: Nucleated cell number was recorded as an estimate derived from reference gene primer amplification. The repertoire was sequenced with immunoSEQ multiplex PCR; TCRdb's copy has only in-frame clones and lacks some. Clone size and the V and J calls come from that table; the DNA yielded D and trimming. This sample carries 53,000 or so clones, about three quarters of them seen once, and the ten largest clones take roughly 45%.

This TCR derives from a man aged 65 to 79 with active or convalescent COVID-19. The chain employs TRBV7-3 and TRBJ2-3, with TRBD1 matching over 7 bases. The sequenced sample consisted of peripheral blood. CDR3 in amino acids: CASSLWGTGTDTQYF. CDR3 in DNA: TGTGCCAGCAGCTTATGGGGGACAGGCACAGATACGCAGTATTTT.